The T cell receptor beta chain under discussion was sequenced for a study of T cell changes during pregnancy in multiple sclerosis. Trimming left V 1 base short and J 0 bases short, with 10 bases between. Germline lookup yields CDR1 MNHEY and CDR2 SMNVEV (reference sequence). CDR3 length: 15 amino acids. The repertoire was sequenced with immunoSEQ multiplex PCR; TCRdb's copy has only in-frame clones and lacks some. The sample contains 85,000 to 90,000 clones, approximately 90% of which appear only once. V is TRBV27 and J is TRBJ2-7, with D possibly being TRBD1 (5 bases). This receptor was taken from a female donor in good health, enrolled as a control in a pregnancy study. The source material was peripheral blood, sampled in the first trimester of pregnancy. CDR3 residues: CASSLWQGLSYEQYF. CDR3 sequence (DNA): TGTGCCAGCAGTTTATGGCAGGGCCTCTCCTACGAGCAGTACTTC.